This entry features one T cell receptor beta chain sequence. Its specificity is not known. This entry comes from a study of cytomegalovirus exposure and HLA in healthy donors. The study, taken as a whole, reports: Clonal expansion was found to be greater in HLA-associated TCR beta chains than in equally common others in a later analysis. It was about 150 TCR beta chains that were listed as cytomegalovirus-associated.

With 60 Vbeta and 13 Jbeta primers, the PCR was carried out. In the original analysis: It was a later analysis that counted 75 million to 90 million unique TCR beta chains, of which roughly 11 million were shared. Method: immunoSEQ multiplex PCR; TCRdb's copy keeps in-frame clones and lacks some. Clonal size and the V and J genes are those of that table, whereas D and trimming came from the DNA. The sample includes 110,000 to 150,000 clones, 70% to 80% of them seen just once. The trim removed 6 bases at V and 8 bases at J, leaving 9 bases unmatched. Germline V gene lookup returns CDR1 MNHEY and CDR2 SVGAGI. This CDR3 is 15 amino acids long.

The genes are TRBV6-5 and TRBJ1-5, with TRBD1 matching 11 bases. Sequenced sample: PBMCs. This TCR was sampled from a woman aged 18-29 years in good health and CMV-seropositive. CDR3 bases: TGTGCCAGCAGCCCCCCCGGGACAGGGGGAAAGCCCCAGCATTTT. Its translation: CASSPPGTGGKPQHF.